These T cell receptor beta chains were read from a single sample in a study of shared clonotypes between healthy human individuals. Profiled with immunoSEQ multiplex PCR; TCRdb holds only in-frame clones, not every one. The sample includes some 1.5 million clones, roughly 96% of them seen just once. The material sequenced was naive CD4+ T cells sorted from blood. The receptors here all came from a man aged 25-45 years in good health. Each CDR3 is given with its conserved first and last residue. The D gene is left open where the match is weak. Clone size, where shown, is once, few, many, or a class for clones that have expanded.

V: TRBV18; J: TRBJ2-2; size: -; D: TRBD1; CDR3: CASSPTGTGVTGELFF; DNA: TGTGCCAGCTCACCCACCGGGACAGGGGTCACCGGGGAGCTGTTTTTT
V: TRBV18; J: TRBJ2-2; size: -; D: -; CDR3: CASSPIRVSGTGELFF; DNA: TGTGCCAGCTCACCCATCAGGGTATCAGGGACCGGGGAGCTGTTTTTT
V: TRBV29-1; J: TRBJ2-5; size: -; D: -; CDR3: CSVEDEATWPQETQYF; DNA: TGCAGCGTTGAAGATGAGGCCACCTGGCCCCAAGAGACCCAGTACTTC
V: TRBV23-1; J: TRBJ2-7; size: -; D: -; CDR3: CASRRTRTTAYEQYF; DNA: TGCGCCAGCAGACGAACGAGGACAACCGCCTACGAGCAGTACTTC
V: TRBV18; J: TRBJ2-7; size: -; D: TRBD2; CDR3: CASSTGLAGGPGQYF; DNA: TGTGCCAGCTCAACGGGACTAGCGGGAGGGCCAGGGCAGTACTTC
V: TRBV5-1; J: TRBJ2-7; size: -; D: TRBD1; CDR3: CASSGGQGPYEQYF; DNA: TGCGCCAGCAGCGGCGGACAGGGCCCCTACGAGCAGTACTTC
V: TRBV2; J: TRBJ1-1; size: -; D: TRBD1; CDR3: CASSSPGQGVTEAFF; DNA: TGTGCCAGCAGTTCTCCGGGACAGGGGGTCACTGAAGCTTTCTTT
V: TRBV7-2; J: TRBJ2-4; size: -; D: -; CDR3: CASSLGGLENIQYF; DNA: TGTGCCAGCAGCTTAGGGGGATTGGAAAACATTCAGTACTTC
V: TRBV27; J: TRBJ1-1; size: once; D: -; CDR3: CASSPYRGLGNTEAFF; DNA: TGTGCCAGCAGTCCCTACCGGGGATTGGGAAACACTGAAGCTTTCTTT
V: TRBV27; J: TRBJ1-1; size: -; D: -; CDR3: CASTLEGAEAFF; DNA: TGTGCCAGCACTCTTGAGGGAGCTGAAGCTTTCTTT
V: TRBV27; J: TRBJ2-1; size: -; D: TRBD2; CDR3: CASSLRTRGDEQFF; DNA: TGTGCCAGCAGTTTAAGGACTAGAGGGGATGAGCAGTTCTTC
V: TRBV14; J: TRBJ2-1; size: -; D: -; CDR3: CASSQVLGQGKFF; DNA: TGTGCCAGCAGCCAAGTTTTGGGGCAGGGGAAGTTCTTC
V: TRBV11-3; J: TRBJ2-1; size: -; D: -; CDR3: CASSQQGTNEQFF; DNA: TGTGCCAGCAGCCAGCAGGGTACCAATGAGCAGTTCTTC
V: TRBV7-3; J: TRBJ2-1; size: -; D: -; CDR3: CASSLDGIANNEQFF; DNA: TGTGCCAGCAGCTTAGACGGGATTGCAAACAATGAGCAGTTCTTC
V: TRBV19; J: TRBJ2-1; size: -; D: TRBD1; CDR3: CASSSGTGPTGEQFF; DNA: TGTGCCAGTAGTTCTGGGACAGGGCCTACAGGTGAGCAGTTCTTC
V: TRBV5-1; J: TRBJ2-1; size: -; D: TRBD2; CDR3: CASSQGTSGRIDEQFF; DNA: TGCGCCAGCAGCCAAGGGACTAGCGGGAGGATCGATGAGCAGTTCTTC
V: TRBV28; J: TRBJ2-7; size: -; D: -; CDR3: CASSPTRLLTSYEQYF; DNA: TGTGCCAGCAGTCCAACTCGACTCCTAACCTCCTACGAGCAGTACTTC
V: TRBV6-1; J: TRBJ2-3; size: -; D: TRBD2; CDR3: CASSHTSGSTDTQYF; DNA: TGTGCCAGCAGTCATACTAGCGGTAGCACAGATACGCAGTATTTT
V: TRBV2; J: TRBJ1-1; size: -; D: -; CDR3: CASFQGLNTEAFF; DNA: TGTGCCAGTTTCCAGGGGCTGAACACTGAAGCTTTCTTT
V: TRBV30; J: TRBJ2-5; size: -; D: -; CDR3: CAWSWAQETQYF; DNA: TGTGCCTGGAGTTGGGCACAAGAGACCCAGTACTTC
V: TRBV5-4; J: TRBJ2-7; size: -; D: TRBD2; CDR3: CASSLSSGLSVTGQYF; DNA: TGTGCCAGCAGCTTGTCTAGCGGCTTAAGCGTTACGGGGCAGTACTTC
V: TRBV30; J: TRBJ2-7; size: -; D: -; CDR3: CAWSGGGTAYEQYF; DNA: TGTGCCTGGAGTGGGGGGGGCACAGCCTACGAGCAGTACTTC
V: TRBV5-4; J: TRBJ2-3; size: -; D: -; CDR3: CASSLSGSSDTQYF; DNA: TGTGCCAGCAGCTTAAGCGGTAGCTCAGATACGCAGTATTTT
V: TRBV18; J: TRBJ2-1; size: -; D: -; CDR3: CASSPSTGGNEQFF; DNA: TGTGCCAGCTCACCATCAACTGGGGGGAATGAGCAGTTCTTC
V: TRBV7-8; J: TRBJ2-1; size: -; D: TRBD1; CDR3: CASSDRGISYNEQFF; DNA: TGTGCCAGCAGCGACAGGGGTATATCCTACAATGAGCAGTTCTTC
V: TRBV30; J: TRBJ1-1; size: -; D: -; CDR3: CAWRQFGPEAFF; DNA: TGTGCCTGGCGACAGTTCGGCCCTGAAGCTTTCTTT
V: TRBV5-1; J: TRBJ2-7; size: -; D: -; CDR3: CASSLEGWDLYEQYF; DNA: TGCGCCAGCAGCTTAGAGGGATGGGACCTCTACGAGCAGTACTTC
V: TRBV7-2; J: TRBJ1-5; size: -; D: -; CDR3: CASSSLINQPQHF; DNA: TGTGCCAGCAGCTCCTTAATAAACCAGCCCCAGCATTTT
V: TRBV18; J: TRBJ1-3; size: -; D: -; CDR3: CASSSDPGNTIYF; DNA: TGTGCCAGCTCATCGGACCCTGGAAACACCATATATTTT
V: TRBV13; J: TRBJ2-3; size: -; D: TRBD2; CDR3: CASSLTDGRGSPDTQYF; DNA: TGTGCCAGCAGCTTAACTGACGGGAGGGGTTCCCCAGATACGCAGTATTTT
V: TRBV28; J: TRBJ2-5; size: -; D: -; CDR3: CASRGAGQETQYF; DNA: TGTGCCAGCAGAGGGGCGGGCCAAGAGACCCAGTACTTC
V: TRBV2; J: TRBJ1-2; size: -; D: -; CDR3: CASSEGVLGYTF; DNA: TGTGCCAGCAGTGAGGGGGTCTTAGGCTACACCTTC
V: TRBV29-1; J: TRBJ2-5; size: -; D: -; CDR3: CSVTRGETQYF; DNA: TGCAGCGTCACTCGGGGGGAGACCCAGTACTTC
V: TRBV27; J: TRBJ1-5; size: -; D: -; CDR3: CASSPLGRLGNQPQHF; DNA: TGTGCCAGCAGTCCTTTGGGGCGGTTGGGCAATCAGCCCCAGCATTTT
V: TRBV5-6; J: TRBJ1-1; size: few; D: TRBD1; CDR3: CASRGQGKVNTEAFF; DNA: TGTGCCAGCAGAGGACAGGGGAAGGTGAACACTGAAGCTTTCTTT
V: TRBV7-8; J: TRBJ2-1; size: -; D: TRBD2; CDR3: CASSLRLAGYNEQFF; DNA: TGTGCCAGCAGCCTAAGACTAGCGGGATATAATGAGCAGTTCTTC
V: TRBV27; J: TRBJ1-3; size: -; D: -; CDR3: CASSLSGPDSGNTIYF; DNA: TGTGCCAGCAGTTTATCGGGACCAGACTCTGGAAACACCATATATTTT
V: TRBV5-6; J: TRBJ2-2; size: -; D: TRBD2; CDR3: CASSLWGLADTGELFF; DNA: TGTGCCAGCAGCTTGTGGGGCCTAGCGGACACCGGGGAGCTGTTTTTT
V: TRBV5-4; J: TRBJ2-1; size: once; D: -; CDR3: CASEKGGAGTYNEQFF; DNA: TGTGCCAGCGAGAAGGGTGGTGCAGGGACCTACAATGAGCAGTTCTTC
V: TRBV28; J: TRBJ2-7; size: -; D: TRBD2; CDR3: CASSWGGGTYEQYF; DNA: TGTGCCAGCAGCTGGGGGGGAGGGACCTACGAGCAGTACTTC
V: TRBV7-2; J: TRBJ1-4; size: -; D: -; CDR3: CASSLRVDANEKLFF; DNA: TGTGCCAGCAGCTTACGTGTGGACGCTAATGAAAAACTGTTTTTT
V: TRBV5-5; J: TRBJ2-7; size: -; D: -; CDR3: CASSRLQGGGRVSYEQYF; DNA: TGTGCCAGCAGCCGTCTACAGGGAGGGGGGAGAGTTTCCTACGAGCAGTACTTC
V: TRBV9; J: TRBJ1-1; size: -; D: TRBD1; CDR3: CASSPIGQGGTEAFF; DNA: TGTGCCAGCAGCCCCATCGGACAGGGCGGAACGGAAGCTTTCTTT
V: TRBV4-1; J: TRBJ1-4; size: -; D: -; CDR3: CASSNYREGNEKLFF; DNA: TGCGCCAGCAGCAACTACAGGGAGGGTAATGAAAAACTGTTTTTT
V: TRBV2; J: TRBJ1-1; size: -; D: -; CDR3: CASSGEGRRGTEAFF; DNA: TGTGCCAGCAGTGGTGAAGGCCGGAGAGGTACTGAAGCTTTCTTT
V: TRBV4-3; J: TRBJ2-2; size: -; D: TRBD1; CDR3: CASSQDKDRLYTGELFF; DNA: TGCGCCAGCAGCCAAGATAAGGACAGGCTATACACCGGGGAGCTGTTTTTT
V: TRBV5-1; J: TRBJ2-5; size: -; D: -; CDR3: CASSLPGVFETQYF; DNA: TGCGCCAGCAGCTTGCCAGGGGTTTTTGAGACCCAGTACTTC
V: TRBV28; J: TRBJ2-3; size: -; D: TRBD2; CDR3: CASTMSGRVASTDTQYF; DNA: TGTGCCAGCACCATGAGCGGGAGAGTCGCTAGCACAGATACGCAGTATTTT
V: TRBV28; J: TRBJ2-1; size: -; D: TRBD1; CDR3: CASSTGGAGNEQFF; DNA: TGTGCCAGCAGTACAGGGGGCGCGGGTAATGAGCAGTTCTTC
V: TRBV5-1; J: TRBJ2-2; size: -; D: TRBD2; CDR3: CASSSQREGLGELFF; DNA: TGCGCCAGCAGCTCCCAGCGGGAGGGCCTCGGGGAGCTGTTTTTT
V: TRBV27; J: TRBJ2-7; size: -; D: -; CDR3: CASSPQKRPTYEQYF; DNA: TGTGCCAGCAGTCCCCAGAAGCGACCCACCTACGAGCAGTACTTC
V: TRBV6-1; J: TRBJ1-5; size: -; D: TRBD1; CDR3: CASSRGQGFNQPQHF; DNA: TGTGCCAGCAGTAGAGGACAGGGCTTCAATCAGCCCCAGCATTTT